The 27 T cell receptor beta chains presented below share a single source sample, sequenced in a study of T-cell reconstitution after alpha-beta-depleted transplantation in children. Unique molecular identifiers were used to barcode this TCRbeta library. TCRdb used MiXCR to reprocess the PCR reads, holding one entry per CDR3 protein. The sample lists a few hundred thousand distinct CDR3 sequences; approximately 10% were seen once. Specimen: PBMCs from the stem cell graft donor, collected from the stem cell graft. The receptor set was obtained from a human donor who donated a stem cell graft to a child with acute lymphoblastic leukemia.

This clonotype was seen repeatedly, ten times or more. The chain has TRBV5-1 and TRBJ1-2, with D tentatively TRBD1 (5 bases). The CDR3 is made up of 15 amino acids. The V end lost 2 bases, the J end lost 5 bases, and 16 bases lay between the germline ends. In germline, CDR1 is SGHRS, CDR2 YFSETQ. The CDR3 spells CASSLAPGTLYGYTF. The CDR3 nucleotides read TGCGCCAGCAGCTTAGCCCCCGGGACGTTGTATGGCTACACCTTC.

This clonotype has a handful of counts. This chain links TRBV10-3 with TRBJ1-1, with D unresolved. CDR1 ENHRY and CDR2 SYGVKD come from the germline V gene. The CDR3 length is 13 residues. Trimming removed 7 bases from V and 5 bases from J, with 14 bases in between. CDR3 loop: CAITFASGTEAFF. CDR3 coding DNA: TGTGCCATCACCTTCGCCTCGGGGACTGAAGCTTTCTTT.

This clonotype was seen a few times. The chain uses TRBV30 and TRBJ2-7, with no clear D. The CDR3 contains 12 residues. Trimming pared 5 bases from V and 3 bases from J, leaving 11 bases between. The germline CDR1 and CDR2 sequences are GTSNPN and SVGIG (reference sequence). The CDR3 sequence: CAWDPGSYEQYF. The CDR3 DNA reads TGTGCCTGGGACCCGGGTAGCTACGAGCAGTACTTC.

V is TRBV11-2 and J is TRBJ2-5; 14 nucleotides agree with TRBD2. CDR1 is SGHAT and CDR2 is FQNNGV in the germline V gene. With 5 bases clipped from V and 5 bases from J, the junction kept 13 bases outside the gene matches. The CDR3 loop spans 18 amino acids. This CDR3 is CASSARLAGGPSTETQYF. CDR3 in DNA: TGTGCCAGCAGCGCAAGACTAGCGGGAGGGCCAAGTACGGAGACCCAGTACTTC.

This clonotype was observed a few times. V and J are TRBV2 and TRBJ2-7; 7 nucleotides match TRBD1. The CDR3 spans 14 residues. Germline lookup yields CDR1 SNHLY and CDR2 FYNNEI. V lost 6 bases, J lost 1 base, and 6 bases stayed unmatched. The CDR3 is CASRPGTESYEQYF. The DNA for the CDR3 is TGTGCCAGCAGACCCGGGACAGAATCCTACGAGCAGTACTTC.

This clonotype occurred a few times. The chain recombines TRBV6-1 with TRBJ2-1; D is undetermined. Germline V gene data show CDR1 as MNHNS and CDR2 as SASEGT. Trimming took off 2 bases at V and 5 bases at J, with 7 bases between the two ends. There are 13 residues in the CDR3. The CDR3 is CASSESVHNEQFF. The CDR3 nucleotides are TGTGCCAGCAGTGAATCGGTTCACAATGAGCAGTTCTTC.

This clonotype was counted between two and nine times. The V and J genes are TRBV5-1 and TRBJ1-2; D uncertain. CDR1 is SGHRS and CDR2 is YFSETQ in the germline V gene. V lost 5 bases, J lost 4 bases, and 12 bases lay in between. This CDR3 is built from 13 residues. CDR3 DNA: TGCGCCAGCAGTTTTGACGGCATCTATGGCTACACCTTC. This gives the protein CASSFDGIYGYTF. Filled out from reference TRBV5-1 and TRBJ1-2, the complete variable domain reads KAGVTQTPRYLIKTRGQQVTLSCSPISGHRSVSWYQQTPGQGLQFLFEYFSETQRNKGNFPGRFSGRQFSNSRSEMNVSTLELGDSALYLCASSFDGIYGYTFGSGTRLTVV.

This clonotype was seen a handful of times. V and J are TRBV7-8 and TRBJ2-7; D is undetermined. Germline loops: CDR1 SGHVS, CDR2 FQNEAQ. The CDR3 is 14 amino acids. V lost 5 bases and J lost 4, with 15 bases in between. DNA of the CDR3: TGTGCCAGCAGCCCCGGACGGAGAGTTTACGAGCAGTACTTC. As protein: CASSPGRRVYEQYF.

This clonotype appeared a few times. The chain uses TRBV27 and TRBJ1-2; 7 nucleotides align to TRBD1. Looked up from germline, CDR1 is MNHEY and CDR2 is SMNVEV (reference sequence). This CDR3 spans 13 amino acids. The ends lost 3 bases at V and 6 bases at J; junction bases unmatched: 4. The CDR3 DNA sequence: TGTGCCAGCAGTTTGGTAGGGGGCCATGGCTACACCTTC. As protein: CASSLVGGHGYTF.

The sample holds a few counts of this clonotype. In nucleotides, the CDR3 is TGCGCCAGCAGCTTGGGGTCGGGGTCTGGAAACACCATATATTTT. This gives the protein CASSLGSGSGNTIYF. The V call is TRBV5-1, the J call TRBJ1-3; unclear D gene. V gave up 0 bases and J gave up 1 base, with 8 bases separating them. This CDR3 is 15 amino acids long. Germline-derived CDR1 and CDR2 are SGHRS and YFSETQ.

CDR3 nucleotide sequence: TGCGCCAGCAGCTTGGTCGGGGCAACTAATGAAAAACTGTTTTTT. Translation gives CASSLVGATNEKLFF. This chain links TRBV5-1 with TRBJ1-4; D remains ambiguous. V was trimmed by 0 bases and J by 0 bases, leaving 6 bases between them. The CDR3 sequence is 15 residues long. The germline V gene encodes CDR1 SGHRS and CDR2 YFSETQ.

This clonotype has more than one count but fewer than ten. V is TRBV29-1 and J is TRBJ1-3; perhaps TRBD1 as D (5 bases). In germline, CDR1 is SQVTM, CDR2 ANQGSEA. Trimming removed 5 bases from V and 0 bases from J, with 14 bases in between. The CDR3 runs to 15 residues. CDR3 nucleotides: TGCAGCGTTAGACAGCGCCTTATCTCTGGAAACACCATATATTTT. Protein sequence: CSVRQRLISGNTIYF.

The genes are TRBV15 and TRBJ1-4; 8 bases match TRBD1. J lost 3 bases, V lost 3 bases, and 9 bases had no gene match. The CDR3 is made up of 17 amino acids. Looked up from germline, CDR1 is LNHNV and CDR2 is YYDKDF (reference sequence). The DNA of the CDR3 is TGTGCCACCAGCAGGTTCCCTCAGGGGGCAGCTAATGAAAAACTGTTTTTT. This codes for CATSRFPQGAANEKLFF.

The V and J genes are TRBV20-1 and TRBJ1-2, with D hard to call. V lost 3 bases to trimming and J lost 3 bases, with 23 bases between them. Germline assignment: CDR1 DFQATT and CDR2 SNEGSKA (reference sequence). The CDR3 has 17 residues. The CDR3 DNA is TGCAGTGCTAGCCGCTACGAGAGGTATCGTTTCGACTATGGCTACACCTTC. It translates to CSASRYERYRFDYGYTF.

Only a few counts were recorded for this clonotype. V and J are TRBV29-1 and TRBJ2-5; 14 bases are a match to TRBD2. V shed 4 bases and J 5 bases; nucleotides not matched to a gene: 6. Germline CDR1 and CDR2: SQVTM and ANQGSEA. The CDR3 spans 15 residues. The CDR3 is CSVATGTSGSETQYF. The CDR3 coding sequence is TGCAGCGTTGCTACCGGGACTAGCGGGAGTGAGACCCAGTACTTC.

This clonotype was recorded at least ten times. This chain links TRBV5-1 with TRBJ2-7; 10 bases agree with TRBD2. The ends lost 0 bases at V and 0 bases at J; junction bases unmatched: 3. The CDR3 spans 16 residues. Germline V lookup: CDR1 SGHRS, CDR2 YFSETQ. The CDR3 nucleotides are TGCGCCAGCAGCTTGGTAGGACTAGCGGTCTCCTACGAGCAGTACTTC. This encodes CASSLVGLAVSYEQYF.

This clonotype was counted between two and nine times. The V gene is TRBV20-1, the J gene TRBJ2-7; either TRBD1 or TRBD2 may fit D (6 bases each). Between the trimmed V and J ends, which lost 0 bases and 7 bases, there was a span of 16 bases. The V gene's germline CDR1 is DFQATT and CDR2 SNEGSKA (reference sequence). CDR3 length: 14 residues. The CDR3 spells CSARDQRGAQEQYF. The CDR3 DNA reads TGCAGTGCTAGAGATCAAAGGGGGGCTCAGGAGCAGTACTTC.

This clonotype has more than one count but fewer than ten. CDR3 loop: CAIRDRVFMNTEAFF. The CDR3, as DNA: TGTGCCATCCGGGACAGGGTCTTTATGAACACTGAAGCTTTCTTT. The chain joins TRBV10-3 to TRBJ1-1; TRBD1 aligns across 9 bases. Looked up from germline, CDR1 is ENHRY and CDR2 is SYGVKD. The CDR3 runs 15 residues. J was trimmed by 0 bases and V by 8 bases; bases with no gene match: 7.

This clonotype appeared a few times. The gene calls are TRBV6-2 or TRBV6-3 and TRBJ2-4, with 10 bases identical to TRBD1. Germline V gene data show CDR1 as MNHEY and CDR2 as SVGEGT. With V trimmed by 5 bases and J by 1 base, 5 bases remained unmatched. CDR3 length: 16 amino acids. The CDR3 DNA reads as TGTGCCAGCAGTCAATGGACAGGGGGGGCCAAAAACATTCAGTACTTC. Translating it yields CASSQWTGGAKNIQYF.

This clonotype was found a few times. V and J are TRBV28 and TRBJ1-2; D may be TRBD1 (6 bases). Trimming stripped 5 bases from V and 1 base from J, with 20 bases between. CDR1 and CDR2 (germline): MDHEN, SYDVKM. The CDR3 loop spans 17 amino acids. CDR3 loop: CASSPLGVTGFNYGYTF. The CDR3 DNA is TGTGCCAGCAGTCCCCTCGGCGTGACAGGATTTAACTATGGCTACACCTTC.

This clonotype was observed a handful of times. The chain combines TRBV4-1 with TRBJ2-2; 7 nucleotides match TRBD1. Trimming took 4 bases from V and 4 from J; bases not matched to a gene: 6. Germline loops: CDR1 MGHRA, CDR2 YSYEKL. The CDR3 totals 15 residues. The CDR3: CASSLYRGSTGELFF. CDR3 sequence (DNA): TGCGCCAGCAGCCTTTACAGGGGAAGCACCGGGGAGCTGTTTTTT.

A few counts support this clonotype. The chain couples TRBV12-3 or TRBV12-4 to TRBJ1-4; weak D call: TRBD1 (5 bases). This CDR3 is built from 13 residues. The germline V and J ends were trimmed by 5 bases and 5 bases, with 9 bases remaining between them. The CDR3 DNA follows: TGTGCCAGCAGTGGGGGAAGAAATGAAAAACTGTTTTTT. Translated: CASSGGRNEKLFF.

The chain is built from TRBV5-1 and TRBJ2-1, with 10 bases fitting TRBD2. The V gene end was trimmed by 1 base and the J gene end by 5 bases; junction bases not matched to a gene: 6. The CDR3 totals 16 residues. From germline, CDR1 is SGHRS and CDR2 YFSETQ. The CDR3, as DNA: TGCGCCAGCAGCTTGAGGGCTAGCGGGGGAAACAATGAGCAGTTCTTC. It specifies CASSLRASGGNNEQFF.

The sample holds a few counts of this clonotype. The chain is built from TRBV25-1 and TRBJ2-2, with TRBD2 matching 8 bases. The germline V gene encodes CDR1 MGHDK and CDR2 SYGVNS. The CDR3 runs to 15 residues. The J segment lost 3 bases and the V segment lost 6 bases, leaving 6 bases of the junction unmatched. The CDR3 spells CASRSGLGDTGELFF. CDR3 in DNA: TGTGCCAGCAGATCGGGACTAGGCGACACCGGGGAGCTGTTTTTT.

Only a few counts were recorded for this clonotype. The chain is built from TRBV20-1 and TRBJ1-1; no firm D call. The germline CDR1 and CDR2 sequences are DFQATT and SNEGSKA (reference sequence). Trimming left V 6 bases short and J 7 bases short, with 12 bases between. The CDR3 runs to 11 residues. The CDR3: CSASEEGEAFF. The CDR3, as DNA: TGCAGTGCCAGCGAGGAAGGTGAAGCTTTCTTT.

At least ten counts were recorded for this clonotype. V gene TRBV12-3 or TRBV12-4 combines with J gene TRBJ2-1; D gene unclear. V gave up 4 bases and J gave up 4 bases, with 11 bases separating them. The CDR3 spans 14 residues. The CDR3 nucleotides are TGTGCCAGCAGTTCCCCTGGGGATTACAATGAGCAGTTCTTC. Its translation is CASSSPGDYNEQFF.

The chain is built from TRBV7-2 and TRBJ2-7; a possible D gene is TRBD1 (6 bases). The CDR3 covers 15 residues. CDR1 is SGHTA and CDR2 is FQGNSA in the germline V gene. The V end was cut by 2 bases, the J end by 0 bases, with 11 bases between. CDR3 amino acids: CASSLMRTASYEQYF. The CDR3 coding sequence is TGTGCCAGCAGCTTAATGAGGACAGCCTCCTACGAGCAGTACTTC.